This passage covers 10 T cell receptor beta chains from one sample sequenced in a study of T-cell reconstitution after alpha-beta-depleted transplantation in children (dated by TCRdb to the mid-2010s). The intended sense of this specimen's treatment or condition label: allogeneic hematopoietic cell transplantation with graft depleted of TCRalphabeta T cells and CD19 B cells. Libraries were prepared through PCR. The sequencer listed for this sample is Illumina HiSeq 2500. To normalize quantification of the TCRbeta repertoire, the TCR libraries were built with molecular barcoding that relied on unique molecular identifiers. The public reads were reprocessed in TCRdb via fastp at Q25 and MiXCR, keeping in-frame beta chains. Each entry is one CDR3 protein sequence, shown with its most common DNA and genes. Here the sample has a few hundred thousand distinct CDR3 sequences; 20% to 30% occur a single time. The ten largest clones capture just over 35% of the sample.

The sample was PBMCs, taken before TCRalphabeta/CD19-depleted stem cell transplant. The receptor set was obtained from a boy in the first two years of life with Wiskott-Aldrich syndrome, due to receive a stem cell transplant.

This clonotype was seen only a few times. The chain combines TRBV11-2 with TRBJ2-1, with D possibly being TRBD2 (5 bases). Between the trimmed V and J ends, which lost 3 bases and 3 bases, there was a span of 12 bases. Per germline, CDR1 SGHAT and CDR2 FQNNGV. This CDR3 is built from 15 residues. This CDR3 is CASSLEDSLYNEQFF. CDR3 nucleotides: TGTGCCAGCAGCTTGGAGGACTCCCTCTACAATGAGCAGTTCTTC.

The rearrangement uses TRBV5-1 and TRBJ2-1; 9 bases agree with TRBD1. J gave up 5 bases and V 3 bases, and 9 bases lay outside the gene matches. CDR1 is SGHRS and CDR2 is YFSETQ in the germline V gene. The CDR3 totals 16 residues. CDR3 nucleotide sequence: TGCGCCAGCAGCTGGGCCCGGGACAGGGTAGACAATGAGCAGTTCTTC. Its protein product is CASSWARDRVDNEQFF.

The CDR3 DNA is TGCGCCAGCAGCTTGATCCTAGGAATTGCCTACGAGCAGTACTTC. Translation: CASSLILGIAYEQYF. The gene calls are TRBV5-1 and TRBJ2-7; D call uncertain. The length of the CDR3 is 15 residues. CDR1 is SGHRS and CDR2 is YFSETQ in the germline V gene. The ends were cut back, 1 base at V and 2 bases at J, with 13 bases in the middle.

This clonotype was seen only a few times. The V gene is TRBV5-4, the J gene TRBJ2-3; 16 nucleotides line up with TRBD2. The CDR3 runs 15 residues. Germline assignment: CDR1 SGHNT and CDR2 YYREEE (reference sequence). V shed 3 bases, J shed 10 bases, and the junction held 5 bases outside the gene matches. This CDR3 reads CASSWFGTSGRAQYF. The CDR3, as DNA: TGTGCCAGCAGCTGGTTTGGGACTAGCGGGAGGGCGCAGTATTTT.

The chain has TRBV5-5 and TRBJ2-7; perhaps TRBD2 as D (6 bases). Germline values: CDR1 SGHKS, CDR2 YYEKEE (reference sequence). The V and J ends lost 1 base and 4 bases respectively, with 12 bases between them. The length of the CDR3 is 14 residues. CDR3 nucleotide sequence: TGTGCCAGCAGCTTGCGAGCTAGCGATTACGAGCAGTACTTC. This translates into CASSLRASDYEQYF.

The chain has TRBV3-1 and TRBJ2-5; TRBD2 is a possible D gene (6 bases). The CDR3 covers 13 residues. V lost 1 base and J lost 7, with 10 bases in between. Germline-derived CDR1 and CDR2 are LGHDT and YNNKEL (reference sequence). This chain's CDR3 is CASSQGGGRTQYF. CDR3 DNA: TGTGCCAGCAGCCAAGGTGGGGGGAGGACCCAGTACTTC.

This clonotype was seen a handful of times. The V gene is TRBV7-3, the J gene TRBJ2-1, with 7 positions matching TRBD2. CDR1 is SGHTA, CDR2 FQGTGA, per germline. Germline trimming cut 3 bases from V and 6 bases from J; bases unmatched to any gene: 5. CDR3 size: 14 residues. The CDR3 region has the DNA TGTGCCAGCAGCTTTAGCGGGCAATCCAATGAGCAGTTCTTC. Encoded protein: CASSFSGQSNEQFF.

This chain joins TRBV7-2 and TRBJ1-1; D is ambiguous. Trimming took off 1 base at V and 2 bases at J, with 14 bases between the two ends. The CDR3 runs 16 residues. The germline gives CDR1 SGHTA, CDR2 FQGNSA. The CDR3 bases are TGTGCCAGCAGCTTAGATTCGGGGAGACCCAACACTGAAGCTTTCTTT. This translates into CASSLDSGRPNTEAFF.

The chain joins TRBV12-3 or TRBV12-4 to TRBJ2-7; a possible D gene is TRBD1 (6 bases). This CDR3 comprises 14 residues. V shed 5 bases and J shed 0 bases, with 11 bases lying between them. The CDR3 loop reads CASSPGHSSYEQYF. The DNA for the CDR3 is TGTGCCAGCAGTCCGGGACATAGCTCCTACGAGCAGTACTTC.

The V gene is TRBV7-9, the J gene TRBJ2-7; D unresolved. V lost 4 bases and J 7 bases, leaving 11 bases between the germline ends. Germline CDR1 is SEHNR and CDR2 is FQNEAQ (reference sequence). This CDR3 has 12 amino acids. CDR3 sequence: CASSSGSREQYF. The CDR3 DNA is TGTGCCAGCAGCTCCGGGTCCCGGGAGCAGTACTTC.